The following is a T cell receptor (beta chain) sequence with its context. Its cognate antigen has yet to be identified. No qualities accompany the bases; no much larger clone lies one base away. This specimen comes from a study of coeliac disease (dated by TCRdb to between 2022 and 2023). For the wider study: Each coeliac patient fell into one of three classes: newly diagnosed active disease, refractory coeliac disease type I, or disease kept under control by a gluten-free diet. Samples from about 28 subjects were successfully TRB sequenced, and these included 24 paired samples of bulk unsorted intraepithelial and lamina propria cells. Next-generation sequencing of rearranged TRB and TRG CDR3 regions was used on small intestinal lymphocyte fractions taken from coeliac and non-coeliac patients. The study set out to describe the TR repertoires of small intestinal T cells in active coeliac disease, refractory type I coeliac disease, and coeliac disease treated with a gluten-free diet. Because high-resolution HLA typing was not available, biased TRBV7-2 usage was examined as a proof of principle. Of the 30 or so patients in the full study, about 22 had coeliac disease confirmed by serology and 8 were controls with non-small intestinal disorders. What the work shows at the level of the full study, not this receptor alone: The authors judged the approach to be unsuitable for unbiased detection of gliadin-specific T cells, because gliadin-specific T cells are scarce and rarely shared between patients. Compared with controls, active coeliac intraepithelial and lamina propria samples had TRB and TRG repertoires of lower clonality, which suggests that diverse T cells were recruited. TRB repertoires were found to be largely private, with most amino acid sequences unique to one sample, and no significant difference in V-gene usage was found between disease groups. Cross-contamination between compartments was possible, because separating intraepithelial cells from lamina propria cells did not produce high-purity fractions.

Reading from cysteine to phenylalanine, the CDR3 counts 17 amino acids. The retained sequence is limited to the CDR3, 51 bases, with the frame set at the first base. From a lookup of the germline V gene, CDR1 and CDR2 are MGHRA and YSYEKL. V lost 2 bases and J lost 3 bases, and the count of bases not matched to a germline gene is 12. The method was the immunoSEQ multiplex PCR assay. In a multiplexed PCR, the TR loci were amplified; reverse primers were designed against J gene segments, whereas forward primers were designed against V gene segments. The amplified CDR3 regions were sequenced using the Illumina HiSeq System. As for the authors' bioinformatics: Closely related reads were merged by a nearest-neighbour algorithm to remove PCR and sequencing errors and to collapse the data into unique sequences. Each repertoire was summarised by clonality and by T cell density, with T cell density defined as TR molecules per amount of genomic DNA input. CDR3 amino acid sequences present in at least 80% of unsorted samples were defined as public TRs, and these public TRs were then tested for differential abundance between coeliac and control samples. Disease-group differences in clonality and density were tested with Kruskal-Wallis tests followed by Dunn post-tests. What TCRdb holds here is the immuneACCESS table cut down to in-frame rearrangements. Part of the clones is not present; checked against another copy, under half of the missing clones reflect an unresolved V gene, and the others are unexplained. V and J calls plus clone size are reproduced from that table; the DNA served to infer D and trimming. The sample table lists over 3,500 clones, approximately 71% of them with a count of one. The top ten clonotypes cover 8.5% to 14% of the sample.

Cells were frozen in aliquots of 400,000 to 500,000 in DMSO/FBS in liquid nitrogen, and a single aliquot from each fraction was used for sequencing. Endoscopy and small intestinal biopsy were performed in all 30 or so patients in the study. To release intraepithelial cells, biopsies were stirred at 37 degrees Celsius for one hour in RPMI containing EGTA, MgCl2 and 1% FBS. Genomic DNA was extracted from frozen unsorted cell fractions with the Qiagen DNeasy blood extraction kit. This clonotype was obtained from a woman between 18 and 30 years old with active celiac disease. Material for sequencing was intraepithelial lymphocytes from the gut. The cell subset or site label of this sample denotes: intraepithelial cell (IEC) fraction of small intestinal biopsy. The chain uses TRBV4-1 and TRBJ2-7, with TRBD1 identical over 8 junction bases. The CDR3 region has the sequence CASSQIIQGAKSYEQYF. The base sequence is TGCGCCAGCAGCCAAATAATTCAGGGGGCAAAGAGCTACGAGCAGTACTTC.